What follows are 23 T cell receptor beta chains derived from one specimen sequenced in a study of T-cell memory formation after mild COVID-19. MiXCR, run by TCRdb on the 5' RACE reads, gives a single entry per CDR3 protein. The sample holds fewer than 200,000 distinct CDR3 sequences, roughly a fifth seen once. Input material: PBMCs or a T cell subset sorted from them (not recorded which). The receptors were sampled from an adult woman who had mild COVID-19 (a few samples of this study predate the infection). Cell type and time point are not known.

V gene TRBV4-1 combines with J gene TRBJ1-2; TRBD1 is a possible D gene (5 bases). Trimming took 2 bases from V and 6 from J, leaving 16 bases between them. This CDR3 contains 15 residues. Germline V gene sequence: CDR1 MGHRA, CDR2 YSYEKL. The CDR3 is CASSQPRTGVNGYTF. The DNA for the CDR3 is TGCGCCAGCAGCCAACCAAGGACGGGGGTAAATGGCTACACCTTC.

The rearrangement uses TRBV5-1 and TRBJ1-1, with a possible D match to TRBD1 (5 bases). CDR1 and CDR2 (germline): SGHRS, YFSETQ. The CDR3 loop spans 12 amino acids. V was cut by 5 bases and J by 3 bases, with 8 bases left in between. The CDR3 region has the DNA TGCGCCAGCAGACAGGCCGACACTGAAGCTTTCTTT. This encodes CASRQADTEAFF. The whole variable domain, remainder taken from reference TRBV5-1 and TRBJ1-1, is KAGVTQTPRYLIKTRGQQVTLSCSPISGHRSVSWYQQTPGQGLQFLFEYFSETQRNKGNFPGRFSGRQFSNSRSEMNVSTLELGDSALYLCASRQADTEAFFGQGTRLTVV.

The table lists this clonotype with a few counts. The V and J genes are TRBV7-8 and TRBJ2-7; 9 bases map to TRBD1. CDR1 is SGHVS, CDR2 FQNEAQ, per germline. Trimming removed 4 bases from V and 2 bases from J; junction bases left unmatched: 9. The CDR3 contains 16 residues. Written as DNA, the CDR3 is TGTGCCAGCAGCTCCCCAGGGACAGGGCGTGCCTACGAGCAGTACTTC. Protein sequence: CASSSPGTGRAYEQYF.

This clonotype was counted between two and nine times. The chain couples TRBV12-3 or TRBV12-4 to TRBJ2-1; 7 bases align to TRBD2. This CDR3 is 15 amino acids long. Trimming removed 3 bases from V and 5 bases from J; junction bases left unmatched: 7. CDR3 nucleotide sequence: TGTGCCAGCAGTTTTAGCGCTAGCGGCCACAATGAGCAGTTCTTC. Its protein is CASSFSASGHNEQFF.

This clonotype was seen more than once but under ten times. This sequence joins TRBV9 and TRBJ2-1; 7 bases fit TRBD2. The V gene end was trimmed by 3 bases and the J gene end by 2 bases; junction bases not matched to a gene: 2. This CDR3 spans 14 amino acids. The germline gives CDR1 SGDLS, CDR2 YYNGEE. CDR3: CASSATSAYNEQFF. The DNA for the CDR3 is TGTGCCAGCAGCGCCACTAGCGCCTACAATGAGCAGTTCTTC. Full variable domain (rest looked up from reference TRBV9 and TRBJ2-1): DSGVTQTPKHLITATGQRVTLRCSPRSGDLSVYWYQQSLDQGLQFLIQYYNGEERAKGNILERFSAQQFPDLHSELNLSSLELGDSALYFCASSATSAYNEQFFGPGTRLTVL.

The count of this clonotype is one. CDR3 sequence reads: CASAPGQGSYEQYF. The CDR3 coding sequence is TGCGCCAGCGCGCCGGGGCAGGGTTCCTACGAGCAGTACTTC. V gene TRBV4-1 combines with J gene TRBJ2-7, with D tentatively TRBD1 or TRBD2 (5 bases each). Germline CDR1 reads MGHRA; CDR2 reads YSYEKL. This CDR3 region has 14 residues. V lost 8 bases to trimming and J lost 1 base, with 15 bases between them.

This clonotype appeared a few times. The CDR3 loop reads CARAGRGANVLTF. The CDR3 DNA is TGTGCCAGGGCAGGGCGTGGGGCCAACGTCCTGACTTTC. The V call is TRBV27, the J call TRBJ2-6; possibly TRBD1 for D (5 bases). The germline V gene has CDR1 MNHEY and CDR2 SMNVEV (reference sequence). Trimming took off 9 bases at V and 3 bases at J, with 9 bases between the two ends. The CDR3 has 13 residues.

This clonotype was counted only a few times. This sequence joins TRBV7-6 and TRBJ2-1, with TRBD2 matching over 8 bases. Germline CDR1 and CDR2: SGHVS and FNYEAQ. The CDR3 extends over 15 amino acids. Germline trimming cut 6 bases from V and 5 bases from J; bases unmatched to any gene: 9. CDR3 bases: TGTGCCAGCAGTTACTCGCGGGAGGCAAACAATGAGCAGTTCTTC. It codes for CASSYSREANNEQFF. Full variable domain (remainder filled in from reference TRBV7-6 and TRBJ2-1): GAGVSQSPRYKVTKRGQDVALRCDPISGHVSLYWYRQALGQGPEFLTYFNYEAQQDKSGLPNDRFSAERPEGSISTLTIQRTEQRDSAMYRCASSYSREANNEQFFGPGTRLTVL.

The chain carries TRBV12-3 or TRBV12-4 and TRBJ2-2; 9 bases agree with TRBD1. J was trimmed by 0 bases and V by 7 bases; bases with no gene match: 6. This CDR3 is built from 16 residues. CDR3 region: CASNPRDRANTGELFF. The CDR3, as DNA: TGTGCCAGCAACCCCAGGGACAGGGCGAACACCGGGGAGCTGTTTTTT.

V is TRBV7-6 and J is TRBJ2-5, with TRBD1 identical over 9 bases. Germline CDR1 reads SGHVS; CDR2 reads FNYEAQ. There are 15 residues in the CDR3. The V gene end was trimmed by 5 bases and the J gene end by 3 bases; junction bases not matched to a gene: 7. The CDR3, as DNA: TGTGCCAGCAGCACGCCGGGACAGGGTAAAGAGACCCAGTACTTC. Its translation: CASSTPGQGKETQYF.

This clonotype came up a few times. The chain combines TRBV4-3 with TRBJ2-7; TRBD2 aligns across 9 bases. The CDR3 totals 17 residues. Germline V lookup: CDR1 LGHNA, CDR2 YSLEER. V was clipped by 0 bases and J by 2 bases; unmatched bases: 8. Written as DNA, the CDR3 is TGCGCCAGCAGCCAAGATGGTAGCGGGAGCAGCCCCTACGAGCAGTACTTC. It translates to CASSQDGSGSSPYEQYF.

This clonotype was counted a few times. J is TRBJ1-4 and V is TRBV9; 8 nucleotides line up with TRBD1. The CDR3 contains 15 residues. With 4 bases clipped from V and 7 bases from J, the junction kept 9 bases outside the gene matches. Germline CDR1 and CDR2: SGDLS and YYNGEE. The CDR3: CASSRGGTGPEKLFF. The CDR3 DNA sequence: TGTGCCAGCAGCCGAGGCGGGACAGGTCCTGAAAAACTGTTTTTT. The full variable domain, completed using reference TRBV9 and TRBJ1-4, is DSGVTQTPKHLITATGQRVTLRCSPRSGDLSVYWYQQSLDQGLQFLIQYYNGEERAKGNILERFSAQQFPDLHSELNLSSLELGDSALYFCASSRGGTGPEKLFFGSGTQLSVL.

The rearrangement joins TRBV30 to TRBJ2-3; 9 nucleotides align to TRBD2. V lost 8 bases, J lost 0 bases, and 9 bases stayed unmatched. The CDR3 is 15 amino acids. In germline, CDR1 is GTSNPN, CDR2 SVGIG (reference sequence). The CDR3 DNA sequence: TGTGCCGGGCGACTAGCGGCGACTAGCACAGATACGCAGTATTTT. Its protein is CAGRLAATSTDTQYF. The full variable domain, its missing parts supplied by reference TRBV30 and TRBJ2-3, is SQTIHQWPATLVQPVGSPLSLECTVEGTSNPNLYWYRQAAGRGLQLLFYSVGIGQISSEVPQNLSASRPQDRQFILSSKKLLLSDSGFYLCAGRLAATSTDTQYFGPGTRLTVL.

The chain joins TRBV4-1 to TRBJ1-5; no clear D. CDR1 is MGHRA and CDR2 is YSYEKL in the germline V gene. The CDR3 totals 14 residues. V was pared by 3 bases and J by 0 bases, with 6 bases between. The CDR3 DNA sequence: TGCGCCAGCAGCCAGGAGATTAGCAATCAGCCCCAGCATTTT. This encodes CASSQEISNQPQHF.

The CDR3 DNA reads as TGTGCCACCAGCAATAGAGGGAACGCCTACAATGAGCAGTTCTTC. Amino acid sequence: CATSNRGNAYNEQFF. The chain carries TRBV15 and TRBJ2-1; TRBD2 might be the D (5 bases). Germline V lookup: CDR1 LNHNV, CDR2 YYDKDF (reference sequence). Trimming pared 4 bases from V and 2 bases from J, leaving 12 bases between. The CDR3 is made up of 15 amino acids.

This sequence joins TRBV19 and TRBJ2-1; 7 bases line up with TRBD2. The length of the CDR3 is 14 residues. Germline trimming cut 7 bases from V and 5 bases from J; bases unmatched to any gene: 8. From germline, CDR1 is LNHDA and CDR2 SQIVND (reference sequence). The CDR3 loop is CASNPYRGDNEQFF. In DNA form, the CDR3 reads TGTGCCAGTAATCCGTATCGGGGGGACAATGAGCAGTTCTTC.

V is TRBV7-9 and J is TRBJ1-1; D call uncertain. Trimming left V 5 bases short and J 1 base short, with 8 bases between. This CDR3 is built from 13 residues. The germline V gene encodes CDR1 SEHNR and CDR2 FQNEAQ (reference sequence). The CDR3 region is CASSAGPNTEAFF. The CDR3 region has the DNA TGTGCCAGCAGCGCCGGTCCGAACACTGAAGCTTTCTTT.

This chain uses TRBV11-2 with TRBJ2-5; the match to TRBD2 covers 8 bases. The CDR3 has 17 amino acids. CDR1 and CDR2 from the germline V gene are SGHAT and FQNNGV. V gave up 6 bases and J gave up 3 bases; unmatched junction bases: 15. The CDR3 region is CASREMGTGGLEETQYF. Here the CDR3 DNA reads TGTGCCAGCAGAGAAATGGGCACGGGAGGGTTAGAAGAGACCCAGTACTTC.

The rearrangement links TRBV29-1 to TRBJ1-1; tentatively, D is TRBD1 (6 bases). V shed 3 bases and J shed 0 bases, with 14 bases lying between them. The CDR3 is 15 residues long. CDR1 is SQVTM and CDR2 is ANQGSEA in the germline V gene. CDR3 amino acids: CSVDTGWGVNTEAFF. The CDR3 DNA reads TGCAGCGTTGATACAGGGTGGGGTGTGAACACTGAAGCTTTCTTT. The entire variable domain, with the rest obtained from reference TRBV29-1 and TRBJ1-1, is as follows: SAVISQKPSRDICQRGTSLTIQCQVDSQVTMMFWYRQQPGQSLTLIATANQGSEATYESGFVIDKFPISRPNLTFSTLTVSNMSPEDSSIYLCSVDTGWGVNTEAFFGQGTRLTVV.

The chain couples TRBV9 to TRBJ2-3, with D uncertain. This CDR3 spans 15 amino acids. CDR1 is SGDLS, CDR2 YYNGEE, per germline. V gave up 0 bases and J gave up 5 bases, with 13 bases separating them. As DNA, the CDR3 is TGTGCCAGCAGCGTAGTGGCAGGCAGCTTAGATACGCAGTATTTT. Protein sequence: CASSVVAGSLDTQYF.

This clonotype came up a few times. The rearrangement links TRBV2 to TRBJ1-1; D is perhaps TRBD1 (6 bases). The CDR3 sequence is 13 residues long. V was shortened by 7 bases and J by 4 bases, with 13 bases between the two germline ends. The germline V gene encodes CDR1 SNHLY and CDR2 FYNNEI. The CDR3 loop is CASTWGASTEAFF. The CDR3 DNA reads TGTGCCAGCACGTGGGGGGCAAGCACTGAAGCTTTCTTT.

This rearrangement joins TRBV4-1 to TRBJ1-1; TRBD1 might be the D (6 bases). This CDR3 has 14 amino acids. V was pared by 4 bases and J by 8 bases, with 17 bases between. The V gene's germline CDR1 is MGHRA and CDR2 YSYEKL. As DNA, the CDR3 is TGCGCCAGCAGCCTCATGGGGCGACAGGAGGAAGCTTTCTTT. Encoded protein: CASSLMGRQEEAFF.

The genes are TRBV5-4 and TRBJ2-7; no definite D call. CDR1 and CDR2 from the germline V gene are SGHNT and YYREEE (reference sequence). Trimming cost V 1 base and J 5 bases, with 4 bases left between them. The CDR3 is made up of 11 amino acids. The CDR3 reads CASSLRHEQYF. For the CDR3, the DNA is TGTGCCAGCAGCTTGCGCCACGAGCAGTACTTC.